The source of this T cell receptor beta chain is a study of OX40 agonist ivuxolimab in advanced cancers. Clones were read by immunoSEQ multiplex PCR, and TCRdb kept only the in-frame ones, dropping some. The sample contains around 60,000 clones, 70% to 90% of which appear only once. This clone was detected a few times. Germline V lookup: CDR1 GTSNPN, CDR2 SVGIG (reference sequence). V lost 5 bases to trimming and J lost 3 bases; unmatched junction nucleotides: 10. This CDR3 is built from 15 residues. The sequence derives from an adult with an advanced solid tumor such as melanoma, head and neck, liver or kidney cancer. V gene TRBV30 combines with J gene TRBJ1-3; 7 nucleotides align to TRBD1. Specimen: CD4+ or CD8+ T cells sorted from blood, collected in a trial of the OX40 agonist ivuxolimab. CDR3 residues: CAWRPRGQSGNTIYF. The CDR3, as DNA: TGTGCCTGGCGACCACGGGGACAGAGTGGAAACACCATATATTTT.